This T cell receptor beta chain was profiled in a study of Ad26.COV2.S vaccination and SARS-CoV-2 variants. Study-wide results and caveats: There was reportedly substantial breadth in spike-specific CD8+ and CD4+ T cell responses after vaccination.

Treatment specified: 19 received Ad26.COV2.S at low or high dose, single or two shots; several received placebo; per-sample allocation not given. It was on day 63 after the first vaccine or placebo injection that samples were taken. Regarding this clone: Its antigen remains unidentified.

The CDR3 consists of 14 residues. Per germline, CDR1 SGHRS and CDR2 YFSETQ. V dropped 4 bases and J dropped 4 bases, with 9 bases sitting between them. Repertoires were generated with immunoSEQ multiplex PCR, while TCRdb's copy carries only in-frame clones and drops some. The sample records 300,000 to 400,000 clones, about 85% being singletons. V usage is TRBV5-1 and J usage is TRBJ1-6, with a tentative D call TRBD1 (6 bases). The sample consisted of peripheral blood, taken in a trial of Ad26.COV2.S vaccine versus placebo. This TCR derives from a person aged 18 to 65 who received the Ad26.COV2.S COVID-19 vaccine or a placebo. The CDR3 region is CASSGGQYNSPLHF. Here the CDR3 DNA reads TGCGCCAGCAGCGGGGGACAATATAATTCACCCCTCCACTTT.